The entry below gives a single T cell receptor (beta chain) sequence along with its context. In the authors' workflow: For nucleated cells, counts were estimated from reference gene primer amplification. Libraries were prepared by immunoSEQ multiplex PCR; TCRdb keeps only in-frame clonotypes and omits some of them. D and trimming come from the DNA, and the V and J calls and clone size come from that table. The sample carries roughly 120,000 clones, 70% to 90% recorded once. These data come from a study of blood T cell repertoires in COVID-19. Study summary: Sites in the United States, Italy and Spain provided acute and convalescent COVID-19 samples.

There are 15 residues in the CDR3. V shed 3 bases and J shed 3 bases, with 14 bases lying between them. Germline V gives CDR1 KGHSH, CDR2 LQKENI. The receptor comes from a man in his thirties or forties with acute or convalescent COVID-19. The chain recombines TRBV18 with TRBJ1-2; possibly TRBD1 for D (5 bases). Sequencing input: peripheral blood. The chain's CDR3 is CASSPQDSPYYGYTF. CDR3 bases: TGTGCCAGCTCACCCCAAGACAGCCCATACTATGGCTACACCTTC.